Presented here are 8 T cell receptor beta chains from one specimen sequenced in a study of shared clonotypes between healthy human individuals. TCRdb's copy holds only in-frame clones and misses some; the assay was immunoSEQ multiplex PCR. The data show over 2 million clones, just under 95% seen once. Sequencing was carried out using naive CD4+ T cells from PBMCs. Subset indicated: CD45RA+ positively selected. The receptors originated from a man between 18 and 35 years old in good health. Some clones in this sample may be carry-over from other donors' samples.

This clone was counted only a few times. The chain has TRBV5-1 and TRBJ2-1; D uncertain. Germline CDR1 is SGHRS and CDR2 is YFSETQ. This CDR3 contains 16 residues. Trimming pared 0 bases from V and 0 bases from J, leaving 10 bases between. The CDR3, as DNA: TGCGCCAGCAGCTTGGCCCTAGACGTCTCCTACAATGAGCAGTTCTTC. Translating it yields CASSLALDVSYNEQFF.

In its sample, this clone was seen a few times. CDR3 bases: TGTGCCAGCAGTTTAGCAGGGATTCGCACTGAAGCTTTCTTT. Translating it yields CASSLAGIRTEAFF. The chain links TRBV28 to TRBJ1-1, with D perhaps matching TRBD1 (5 bases). V lost 2 bases and J lost 4, with 11 bases in between. The germline gives CDR1 MDHEN, CDR2 SYDVKM. This CDR3 is built from 14 residues.

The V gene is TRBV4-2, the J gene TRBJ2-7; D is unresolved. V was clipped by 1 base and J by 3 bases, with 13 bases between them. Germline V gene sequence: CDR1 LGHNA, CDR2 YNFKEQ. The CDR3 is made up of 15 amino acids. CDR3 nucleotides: TGTGCCAGCAGCCAAGTCGGCGGTCTTGGCTACGAGCAGTACTTC. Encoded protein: CASSQVGGLGYEQYF.

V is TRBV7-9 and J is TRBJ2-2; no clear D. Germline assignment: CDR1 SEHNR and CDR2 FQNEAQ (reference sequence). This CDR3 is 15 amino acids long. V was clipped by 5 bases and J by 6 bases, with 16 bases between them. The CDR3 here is CASSPLSSTAGELFF. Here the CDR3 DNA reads TGTGCCAGCAGCCCCCTATCATCCACCGCCGGGGAGCTGTTTTTT.

This CDR3 is CASSLIGASSYEQYF. The CDR3 nucleotides read TGTGCCAGCAGTTTAATAGGAGCCTCCTCCTACGAGCAGTACTTC. V usage is TRBV28 and J usage is TRBJ2-7; the D is unclear. This CDR3 is built from 15 residues. The germline CDR1 and CDR2 sequences are MDHEN and SYDVKM. Trimming removed 2 bases from V and 0 bases from J, with 11 bases in between.

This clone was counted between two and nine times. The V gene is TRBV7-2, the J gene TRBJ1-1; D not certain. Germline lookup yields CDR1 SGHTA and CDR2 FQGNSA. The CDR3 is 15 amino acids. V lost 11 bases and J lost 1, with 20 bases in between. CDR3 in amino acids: CAAAESTRGNTEAFF. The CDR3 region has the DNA TGTGCCGCCGCCGAATCGACACGTGGGAACACTGAAGCTTTCTTT.

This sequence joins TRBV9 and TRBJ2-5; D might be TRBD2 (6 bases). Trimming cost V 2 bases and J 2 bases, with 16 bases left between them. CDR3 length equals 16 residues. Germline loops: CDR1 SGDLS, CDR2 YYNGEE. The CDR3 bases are TGTGCCAGCAGCGTCGGGGTGGGAGGCTCTCAAGAGACCCAGTACTTC. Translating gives CASSVGVGGSQETQYF.

The DNA for the CDR3 is TGTGCCAGCAGTTACGTTGGCAGTCCCATGAACACTGAAGCTTTCTTT. This encodes CASSYVGSPMNTEAFF. V usage is TRBV6-5 and J usage is TRBJ1-1; D gene ambiguous. V gave up 2 bases and J gave up 0 bases, with 13 bases separating them. Per germline, CDR1 MNHEY and CDR2 SVGAGI. The CDR3 has 16 amino acids.